This passage covers 24 T cell receptor beta chains from one sample sequenced in a study of monozygotic twins with inflammatory bowel disease. Each CDR3 protein gets one entry in TCRdb, which reprocessed the 5' RACE reads and gives no DNA. The listing contains some 400,000 distinct CDR3 sequences. Sequenced: blood. All receptors derive from a human donor with ulcerative colitis or Crohn's disease, or a healthy co-twin of an affected twin (not recorded which).

V and J are TRBV7-3 and TRBJ1-5; as DNA is missing, the TRBD1 call by TCRdb cannot be tested. The CDR3 consists of 12 residues. The germline V gene has CDR1 SGHTA and CDR2 FQGTGA. CDR3 loop: CASIKRGPPQHF.

The chain has TRBV7-6 and TRBJ1-1; TCRdb gives TRBD1 as the D gene, but with no DNA this cannot be confirmed. The CDR3 extends over 15 amino acids. Germline assignment: CDR1 SGHVS and CDR2 FNYEAQ. CDR3 protein: CASSTQGTGWTEAFF.

The CDR3 reads CATQRSREIREKLFF. The chain joins TRBV15 to TRBJ1-4; the D call from TCRdb, TRBD1, cannot be confirmed without DNA. CDR1 and CDR2 from the germline V gene are LNHNV and YYDKDF (reference sequence). The CDR3 extends over 15 amino acids.

The chain carries TRBV7-2 and TRBJ1-4. This CDR3 region has 15 residues. CDR1 and CDR2 from the germline V gene are SGHTA and FQGNSA. The CDR3 spells CASSLGSVTLEKLFF. The complete variable domain, with remaining parts taken from reference TRBV7-2 and TRBJ1-4, reads GAGVSQSPSNKVTEKGKDVELRCDPISGHTALYWYRQSLGQGLEFLIYFQGNSAPDKSGLPSDRFSAERTGGSVSTLTIQRTQQEDSAVYLCASSLGSVTLEKLFFGSGTQLSVL.

The chain has TRBV5-1 and TRBJ2-2. There are 16 residues in the CDR3. Germline CDR1 SGHRS, CDR2 YFSETQ. The CDR3: CASSLDVLEITGELFF.

The chain couples TRBV28 to TRBJ2-6; TCRdb outputs TRBD1, but without DNA this stays unchecked. Germline-derived CDR1 and CDR2 are MDHEN and SYDVKM. This CDR3 spans 16 amino acids. This CDR3 reads CASRALGVSGANVLTF.

The rearrangement uses TRBV25-1 and TRBJ1-4. Germline loops: CDR1 MGHDK, CDR2 SYGVNS. CDR3 length equals 11 residues. CDR3 region: CASSVGEKLFF.

The rearrangement uses TRBV15 and TRBJ2-7; TCRdb lists TRBD1, though no DNA is available to test this call. CDR1 and CDR2 (germline): LNHNV, YYDKDF (reference sequence). CDR3 length: 14 amino acids. The CDR3 region is CATSPRTGAYEQYF. The full variable domain, in which reference TRBV15 and TRBJ2-7 provide the parts outside the CDR3, is DAMVIQNPRYQVTQFGKPVTLSCSQTLNHNVMYWYQQKSSQAPKLLFHYYDKDFNNEADTPDNFQSRRPNTSFCFLDIRSPGLGDTAMYLCATSPRTGAYEQYFGPGTRLTVT.

The genes are TRBV12-3 or TRBV12-4 and TRBJ1-1. CDR3 size: 13 residues. CDR3 residues: CASSFRDRTEAFF.

The chain links TRBV19 to TRBJ1-5; the D call of TRBD1 rests on TCRdb alone, since no DNA is present to check it. Germline lookup yields CDR1 LNHDA and CDR2 SQIVND (reference sequence). The CDR3 consists of 16 residues. The CDR3 spells CASRYAHGGGNQPQHF. The variable domain in full, with the rest retrieved from reference TRBV19 and TRBJ1-5, is DGGITQSPKYLFRKEGQNVTLSCEQNLNHDAMYWYRQDPGQGLRLIYYSQIVNDFQKGDIAEGYSVSREKKESFPLTVTSAQKNPTAFYLCASRYAHGGGNQPQHFGDGTRLSIL.

The rearrangement uses TRBV12-3 or TRBV12-4 and TRBJ2-3; the TCRdb D gene call, TRBD2, has no DNA to confirm it. The CDR3 totals 15 residues. This CDR3 reads CASSRLAGGTDTQYF.

The chain couples TRBV5-1 to TRBJ1-1; TCRdb indicates TRBD1, and absent DNA this call remains unverified. The CDR3 contains 15 residues. The germline V gene has CDR1 SGHRS and CDR2 YFSETQ. The CDR3 region is CASSWDRAVNTEAFF.

The rearrangement uses TRBV7-9 and TRBJ2-5; TCRdb names TRBD1, which stays unverified in the absence of DNA. The CDR3 runs 15 residues. CDR1 SEHNR and CDR2 FQNEAQ come from the germline V gene (reference sequence). CDR3 amino acids: CASSLDGTQLETQYF.

This rearrangement joins TRBV19 to TRBJ1-5. There are 14 residues in the CDR3. Germline V lookup: CDR1 LNHDA, CDR2 SQIVND (reference sequence). The CDR3 loop is CASTIQSNNQPQHF.

The V gene is TRBV7-2, the J gene TRBJ2-1. This CDR3 has 15 amino acids. The germline V gene has CDR1 SGHTA and CDR2 FQGNSA. The CDR3 sequence is CASSSRTGNYNEQFF.

This chain uses TRBV7-2 with TRBJ1-1. Germline loops: CDR1 SGHTA, CDR2 FQGNSA. This CDR3 spans 17 amino acids. CDR3 residues: CASSEHPVGSGNTEAFF.

The V call is TRBV7-8, the J call TRBJ1-5. Germline lookup yields CDR1 SGHVS and CDR2 FQNEAQ. The CDR3 is 14 amino acids. This CDR3 reads CASSLAQRNQPQHF.

V is TRBV20-1 and J is TRBJ1-2. The CDR3 length is 13 residues. The germline gives CDR1 DFQATT, CDR2 SNEGSKA (reference sequence). The CDR3 protein is CSAQEDPPYGYTF.

The chain joins TRBV24-1 to TRBJ2-5; TCRdb designates TRBD2, a call that cannot be tested without DNA. The CDR3 runs to 15 residues. Per germline, CDR1 KGHDR and CDR2 SFDVKD. CDR3 amino acids: CATSGQAGGKETQYF.

J is TRBJ1-6 and V is TRBV20-1; there is no DNA to check the TCRdb D call of TRBD1. This CDR3 has 14 residues. Germline V gene sequence: CDR1 DFQATT, CDR2 SNEGSKA (reference sequence). CDR3 loop: CSVRGSSYNSPLHF.

The rearrangement links TRBV20-1 to TRBJ2-3; there is no DNA to check the TCRdb D call of TRBD2. This CDR3 spans 16 amino acids. The V gene's germline CDR1 is DFQATT and CDR2 SNEGSKA (reference sequence). Here the CDR3 reads CSARDPGRLGLGTQYF.

The chain links TRBV12-3 or TRBV12-4 to TRBJ2-5; TCRdb designates TRBD1, a call that cannot be tested without DNA. The CDR3 is made up of 14 amino acids. The CDR3 loop is CASSSTGGKETQYF.

V usage is TRBV7-2 and J usage is TRBJ1-1; TCRdb's D gene call, TRBD1, goes unchecked for lack of DNA. The V gene's germline CDR1 is SGHTA and CDR2 FQGNSA. The CDR3 length is 13 residues. The CDR3 protein is CASRQGFGTEAFF.

The chain recombines TRBV12-3 or TRBV12-4 with TRBJ1-1; TCRdb indicates TRBD1, and absent DNA this call remains unverified. There are 13 residues in the CDR3. The chain's CDR3 is CASSLSQGPLRFF.